These 8 T cell receptor beta chains were all obtained from the same sample, sequenced in a study of post-analysis software for immune sequencing data. Every TCR beta cDNA library bore unique molecular identifiers. TCRdb itself ran the PCR reads through MiXCR, one entry per CDR3 protein. Of around 200,000 distinct CDR3 sequences in the sample, over 25% are singletons; the top ten hold roughly 3.4%. Study-level findings and limits: Elevated frequency relative to controls characterized several TRBV segments in patients, TRBV5-6, TRBV5-1 and TRBV20-1 among them.

Antigens of these TCRs are unknown. Sequenced input: blood. These receptors were obtained from a girl aged 2-17 years with multiple sclerosis.

This clonotype was counted at least ten times. The V call is TRBV19, the J call TRBJ2-1; D tentatively reads TRBD1 or TRBD2 (5 bases each). The V and J ends lost 4 bases and 4 bases respectively, with 14 bases between them. Germline lookup yields CDR1 LNHDA and CDR2 SQIVND (reference sequence). The CDR3 loop spans 15 amino acids. This chain's CDR3 is CASSRMQGAYNEQFF. CDR3 DNA: TGTGCCAGTAGTAGGATGCAGGGAGCTTACAATGAGCAGTTCTTC.

This clonotype was found a few times. V usage is TRBV7-9 and J usage is TRBJ2-1; D is possibly TRBD1 (6 bases). The length of the CDR3 is 15 residues. Germline V gives CDR1 SEHNR, CDR2 FQNEAQ (reference sequence). The germline V and J ends were trimmed by 5 bases and 0 bases, with 11 bases remaining between them. CDR3 in amino acids: CASSLTGHSYNEQFF. Written as DNA, the CDR3 is TGTGCCAGCAGCCTGACAGGACACTCCTACAATGAGCAGTTCTTC. Variable domain in full (rest from reference TRBV7-9 and TRBJ2-1): DTGVSQNPRHKITKRGQNVTFRCDPISEHNRLYWYRQTLGQGPEFLTYFQNEAQLEKSRLLSDRFSAERPKGSFSTLEIQRTEQGDSAMYLCASSLTGHSYNEQFFGPGTRLTVL.

This chain uses TRBV10-2 with TRBJ2-1; D is ambiguous. Looked up from germline, CDR1 is WSHSY and CDR2 is SAAADI. Trimming shortened V by 7 bases and J by 9 bases, and 16 bases separated the two germline ends. The CDR3 runs to 13 residues. CDR3 bases: TGCGCCAGCAATCGGCCGGGCCTGTCTGAGCAGTTCTTC. Amino acids: CASNRPGLSEQFF.

V gene TRBV7-9 combines with J gene TRBJ2-1; TRBD2 is a possible D gene (6 bases). The germline V gene has CDR1 SEHNR and CDR2 FQNEAQ (reference sequence). This CDR3 is 17 amino acids long. V lost 1 base and J lost 10, with 23 bases in between. CDR3 bases: TGTGCCAGCAGCTTAGGTCAGTTGGAGGGGATCACCTACGAGCAGTTCTTC. It codes for CASSLGQLEGITYEQFF.

On this clonotype itself: This may come from a read error, since a much larger clone is one base off. The rearrangement links TRBV6-4 to TRBJ2-5; D remains ambiguous. Deletions cut 3 bases from V and 7 bases from J, with 15 bases between. CDR1 and CDR2 (germline): MRHNA, SNTAGT. CDR3 length equals 14 residues. In DNA, the CDR3 is TGTGCCAGCAGTGAAAGTGGTTCCCGTGGGACCCAGTACTTC. Translated, it gives CASSESGSRGTQYF.

This clonotype was counted many times. The chain links TRBV27 to TRBJ2-2; 7 bases agree with TRBD2. The CDR3 has 15 amino acids. V was clipped by 3 bases and J by 4 bases; unmatched bases: 5. CDR1 and CDR2 (germline): MNHEY, SMNVEV (reference sequence). In DNA form, the CDR3 reads TGTGCCAGCAGTTTGGAGCGGGGCGGCACCGGGGAGCTGTTTTTT. Translating it yields CASSLERGGTGELFF.

The gene calls are TRBV7-2 and TRBJ2-2, with D hard to call. Trimming cost V 2 bases and J 1 base, with 5 bases left between them. Germline CDR1 SGHTA, CDR2 FQGNSA. CDR3 length equals 14 residues. CDR3 coding DNA: TGTGCCAGCAGCTTACACGTGAACACCGGGGAGCTGTTTTTT. It yields the protein CASSLHVNTGELFF.

This clonotype was found a few times. CDR3 bases: TGTGCCAGCAGCACAAGACAGGGAGGGTCCTACGAGCAGTACTTC. Translation: CASSTRQGGSYEQYF. The chain is built from TRBV7-9 and TRBJ2-7; TRBD1 or TRBD2 may be the D gene (7 bases each). The CDR3 extends over 15 amino acids. Trimming removed 5 bases from V and 1 base from J, with 15 bases in between. The V gene's germline CDR1 is SEHNR and CDR2 FQNEAQ (reference sequence).